This T cell receptor beta chain was recovered during a study of a mutant IDH1 vaccine in newly diagnosed glioma. About the research overall: Before enrollment, the patients had been treated with radiotherapy alone, temozolomide alone, or both together. Most of them had received both.

Documented time point: baseline, week 1 (first vaccination visit). The sample's treatment: pre-vaccination baseline after standard-of-care therapy. The donors had new WHO grade 3 or 4 astrocytomas; these were IDH1-mutant and ATRX-lost. Libraries were prepared by immunoSEQ multiplex PCR; TCRdb keeps only in-frame clonotypes and omits some of them. The sample lists about 100,000 clones, about four fifths seen once, with roughly 7% in the top ten. V was trimmed by 4 bases and J by 4 bases, leaving 16 bases between them. This CDR3 comprises 14 residues. Per the germline V gene, CDR1 is GTSNPN and CDR2 is SVGIG (reference sequence).

The chain is built from TRBV30 and TRBJ1-2, with D uncertain. The input for sequencing was PBMCs, taken from a glioma patient treated with radiotherapy, temozolomide or both. This sequence originates from a man in his forties with glioma. CDR3 sequence: CAWTHRRTPYGYTF. CDR3 coding DNA: TGTGCCTGGACCCACCGCAGGACTCCCTATGGCTACACCTTC.